This T cell receptor beta chain derives from a study of blood T cell repertoires in COVID-19. Looking at the study overall: The samples span acute and convalescent COVID-19 from the United States, Italy and Spain. PBMCs, B-cell-depleted T cells, or T cells were the source of the cDNA or gDNA that made up the material.

The authors' processing: It was from reference gene primer amplification that nucleated cell counts were estimated. The method was immunoSEQ multiplex PCR; TCRdb's version includes in-frame clones alone and lacks a portion of them. V, J and clone size are those of that table, while D and trimming were read from the DNA. This sample has about half a million clones, with roughly 89% found just once. V gave up 0 bases and J gave up 0 bases, with 7 bases separating them. CDR3 length: 15 amino acids. The V gene's germline CDR1 is SGHRS and CDR2 YFSETQ. As regards this clone: Other DNA sequences within the sample encode an identical CDR3.

Seattle participants joined during active infection and were tracked over time. Sequenced: peripheral blood. This chain joins TRBV5-1 and TRBJ2-1; unclear D gene. This sequence originates from a man in his late teens or twenties with COVID-19, enrolled during active disease. In nucleotides, the CDR3 is TGCGCCAGCAGCTTGGACGGGTCCTCCTACAATGAGCAGTTCTTC. Translated, it gives CASSLDGSSYNEQFF.